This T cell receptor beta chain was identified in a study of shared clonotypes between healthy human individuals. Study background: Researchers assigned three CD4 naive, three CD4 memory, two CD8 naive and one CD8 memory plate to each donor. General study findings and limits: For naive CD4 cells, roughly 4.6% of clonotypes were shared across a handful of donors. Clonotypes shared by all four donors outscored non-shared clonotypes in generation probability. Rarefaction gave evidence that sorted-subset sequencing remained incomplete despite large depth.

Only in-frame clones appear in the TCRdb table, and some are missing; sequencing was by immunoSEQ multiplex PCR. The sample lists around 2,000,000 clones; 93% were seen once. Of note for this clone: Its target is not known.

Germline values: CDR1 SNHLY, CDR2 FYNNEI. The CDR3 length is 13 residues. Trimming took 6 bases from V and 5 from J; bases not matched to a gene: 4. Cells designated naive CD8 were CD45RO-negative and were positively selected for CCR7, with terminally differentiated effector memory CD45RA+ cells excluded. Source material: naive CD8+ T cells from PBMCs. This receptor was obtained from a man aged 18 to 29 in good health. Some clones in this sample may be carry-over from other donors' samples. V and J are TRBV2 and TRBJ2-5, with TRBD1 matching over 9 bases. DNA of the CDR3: TGTGCCAGCAGGGACAGGGGATGGGAGACCCAGTACTTC. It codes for CASRDRGWETQYF.